This TCR beta chain comes out of a study of blood T cell repertoires in COVID-19. The table came from immunoSEQ multiplex PCR; TCRdb's copy has only in-frame clones and leaves some out. Of about 300,000 clones in the sample, roughly 83% were seen once. V shed 4 bases and J shed 7 bases, with 14 bases lying between them. The CDR3 runs to 14 residues. The germline CDR1 and CDR2 sequences are KGHSH and LQKENI. The material sequenced was peripheral blood. The TCR originated in a woman aged 50 to 60 with acute or convalescent COVID-19. J is TRBJ1-5 and V is TRBV18, with a possible D match to TRBD1 (5 bases). CDR3: CASSRVRGYQPQHF. The CDR3 DNA reads as TGTGCCAGCTCACGGGTCCGGGGGTACCAGCCCCAGCATTTT.